These 18 T cell receptor beta chains originate from one sample sequenced in a study of blood T cell repertoires in COVID-19. Assay used: immunoSEQ multiplex PCR; TCRdb lists only in-frame clones, some missing. The table records roughly 200,000 clones, roughly 86% of them present only once. Sequenced input: PBMCs or T cells enriched from blood (not recorded which). All receptors come from a man in his forties with acute COVID-19.

This chain joins TRBV7-2 and TRBJ2-3, with D perhaps TRBD2 (6 bases). CDR3 length: 17 amino acids. The germline V gene has CDR1 SGHTA and CDR2 FQGNSA. With 1 base removed from V and 6 bases from J, the gap between germline ends came to 20 bases. The CDR3 nucleotides read TGTGCCAGCAGCTTAGTTTCAAACGGGAGATCTGCGGATACGCAGTATTTT. It specifies CASSLVSNGRSADTQYF.

V usage is TRBV5-1 and J usage is TRBJ2-1, with TRBD2 as a possible D gene (6 bases). Trimming removed 2 bases from V and 7 bases from J, with 25 bases in between. The CDR3 runs 18 residues. Germline V CDR1 and CDR2: SGHRS, YFSETQ. CDR3 sequence reads: CASSFRVAAPSGWNEQFF. CDR3 DNA: TGCGCCAGCAGCTTTAGGGTAGCGGCCCCTTCGGGATGGAATGAGCAGTTCTTC. Filled out from reference TRBV5-1 and TRBJ2-1, the complete variable domain reads KAGVTQTPRYLIKTRGQQVTLSCSPISGHRSVSWYQQTPGQGLQFLFEYFSETQRNKGNFPGRFSGRQFSNSRSEMNVSTLELGDSALYLCASSFRVAAPSGWNEQFFGPGTRLTVL.

The chain links TRBV3-1 (or the pseudogene TRBV3-2) to TRBJ1-3, with 10 bases identical to TRBD1. Germline CDR1 reads LGHDT; CDR2 reads YNNKEL (reference sequence). Trimming removed 4 bases from V and 5 bases from J; junction bases left unmatched: 5. This CDR3 contains 15 residues. The CDR3 is CASSPDRGHRNTIYF. DNA for the CDR3: TGTGCCAGCAGCCCCGACAGGGGGCATCGAAACACCATATATTTT.

V is TRBV21-1 and J is TRBJ1-1. TRBV21-1 is designated a pseudogene. This CDR3 has 15 amino acids. CDR3 sequence reads: CASSKGNSEYTEAFF. In nucleotides, the CDR3 is TGTGCCAGCAGCAAAGGTAACTCCGAGTACACTGAAGCTTTCTTT.

J is TRBJ1-5 and V is TRBV7-3, with unresolved D. Per the germline V gene, CDR1 is SGHTA and CDR2 is FQGTGA. The CDR3 extends over 16 amino acids. V lost 1 base and J lost 5, with 15 bases in between. As DNA, the CDR3 is TGTGCCAGCAGCTTAATGAGGCCTTACCGGGATCAGCCCCAGCATTTT. Protein: CASSLMRPYRDQPQHF. Using reference TRBV7-3 and TRBJ1-5 for the parts outside the CDR3, the full variable domain is GAGVSQTPSNKVTEKGKYVELRCDPISGHTALYWYRQSLGQGPEFLIYFQGTGAADDSGLPNDRFFAVRPEGSVSTLKIQRTERGDSAVYLCASSLMRPYRDQPQHFGDGTRLSIL.

V usage is TRBV27 and J usage is TRBJ2-3, with TRBD2 identical over 7 bases. The CDR3 loop spans 17 amino acids. CDR1 and CDR2 from the germline V gene are MNHEY and SMNVEV (reference sequence). The J segment lost 2 bases and the V segment lost 8 bases, leaving 16 bases of the junction unmatched. The chain's CDR3 is CASLPRGSSGATDTQYF. The DNA for the CDR3 is TGTGCCAGCCTCCCTCGCGGTTCTAGCGGAGCCACAGATACGCAGTATTTT.

CDR3: CASSFHRGQGVGNQPQHF. The DNA for the CDR3 is TGTGCCAGCAGTTTCCACAGGGGACAGGGGGTTGGGAATCAGCCCCAGCATTTT. V is TRBV28 and J is TRBJ1-5; 11 positions agree with TRBD1. Per germline, CDR1 MDHEN and CDR2 SYDVKM. CDR3 size: 18 residues. Losses at the gene ends were 3 bases for V and 4 bases for J; bases not matched to a gene: 11.

The chain joins TRBV4-2 to TRBJ2-3; no clear D. This CDR3 is built from 15 residues. The ends were cut back, 4 bases at V and 2 bases at J, with 13 bases in the middle. Looked up from germline, CDR1 is LGHNA and CDR2 is YNFKEQ. The DNA of the CDR3 is TGTGCCAGCAGCCTCGTCGGCGGCTACACAGATACGCAGTATTTT. Protein product: CASSLVGGYTDTQYF.

This clone showed up just once. The chain is built from TRBV5-1 and TRBJ2-3; tentative D call: TRBD1 (6 bases). Germline assignment: CDR1 SGHRS and CDR2 YFSETQ. V lost 6 bases and J 7 bases, leaving 30 bases between the germline ends. The CDR3 has 18 amino acids. The CDR3 region is CASNPGTYRGGTANTQYF. The CDR3 nucleotides read TGCGCCAGCAACCCAGGCACATACAGAGGGGGAACGGCAAATACGCAGTATTTT. The variable domain in full, with the rest retrieved from reference TRBV5-1 and TRBJ2-3, is KAGVTQTPRYLIKTRGQQVTLSCSPISGHRSVSWYQQTPGQGLQFLFEYFSETQRNKGNFPGRFSGRQFSNSRSEMNVSTLELGDSALYLCASNPGTYRGGTANTQYFGPGTRLTVL.

This chain joins TRBV12-5 and TRBJ2-1, with 9 bases identical to TRBD2. After removal of 8 bases from V and 8 bases from J, the junction contained 10 bases not matched to a gene. Germline V gene lookup returns CDR1 LGHNT and CDR2 FRNRAP. The CDR3 length is 14 residues. This CDR3 is CASMRREGQYEQFF. The CDR3 region has the DNA TGTGCTAGTATGCGGCGGGAGGGCCAGTATGAGCAGTTCTTC.

The chain links TRBV6-1 to TRBJ2-7, with D possibly TRBD1 on 6 matching bases. From germline, CDR1 is MNHNS and CDR2 SASEGT. Trimming took off 6 bases at V and 0 bases at J, with 6 bases between the two ends. There are 12 residues in the CDR3. Here the CDR3 reads CASRDSSYEQYF. The CDR3 coding sequence is TGTGCCAGCAGGGACAGCTCCTACGAGCAGTACTTC.

The rearrangement joins TRBV10-1 to TRBJ2-3; tentatively, D is TRBD1 (6 bases). This CDR3 spans 13 amino acids. In germline, CDR1 is WNHNN, CDR2 SYGVQD (reference sequence). Trimming removed 8 bases from V and 3 bases from J, with 12 bases in between. The CDR3 region has the DNA TGCGCCAGCGGGACAACCATTACAGATACGCAGTATTTT. Encoded protein: CASGTTITDTQYF.

Only a few counts were recorded for this clone. The chain has TRBV9 and TRBJ2-1, with a tentative D call TRBD2 (5 bases). Germline V gives CDR1 SGDLS, CDR2 YYNGEE. The CDR3 runs 15 residues. Trimming left V 4 bases short and J 0 bases short, with 11 bases between. CDR3 nucleotide sequence: TGTGCCAGCAGCAAGACGGCGGGCTCCTACAATGAGCAGTTCTTC. This encodes CASSKTAGSYNEQFF.

This sequence joins TRBV7-2 and TRBJ2-7; 14 nucleotides match TRBD2. J gave up 2 bases and V 3 bases, and 6 bases lay outside the gene matches. Germline V lookup: CDR1 SGHTA, CDR2 FQGNSA. This CDR3 region has 17 residues. The CDR3 DNA is TGTGCCAGCAGCTTCAGACTAGCGGGAGGGTCCGCCTACGAGCAGTACTTC. It specifies CASSFRLAGGSAYEQYF. Full variable domain (missing parts from reference TRBV7-2 and TRBJ2-7): GAGVSQSPSNKVTEKGKDVELRCDPISGHTALYWYRQSLGQGLEFLIYFQGNSAPDKSGLPSDRFSAERTGGSVSTLTIQRTQQEDSAVYLCASSFRLAGGSAYEQYFGPGTRLTVT.

The chain is built from TRBV7-9 and TRBJ1-2; 11 bases agree with TRBD1. The junction had 1 base not matched to a gene; V was cut back by 3 bases and J by 4 bases. Germline values: CDR1 SEHNR, CDR2 FQNEAQ (reference sequence). This CDR3 comprises 14 residues. CDR3 sequence reads: CASSFGQGAYGYTF. For the CDR3, the DNA is TGTGCCAGCAGCTTTGGACAGGGGGCCTATGGCTACACCTTC.

The rearrangement joins TRBV13 to TRBJ1-4; no definite D call. V was trimmed by 0 bases and J by 8 bases, leaving 13 bases between them. Germline CDR1 is PRHDT and CDR2 is FYEKMQ (reference sequence). The CDR3 length is 15 residues. DNA of the CDR3: TGTGCCAGCAGCTTAGGCCCTCTAGATAGCGAAAAACTGTTTTTT. Amino acid sequence: CASSLGPLDSEKLFF.

V is TRBV5-1 and J is TRBJ2-3; a weak D match, TRBD2 (6 bases). Trimming removed 2 bases from V and 2 bases from J, with 12 bases in between. The CDR3 sequence is 15 residues long. Per the germline V gene, CDR1 is SGHRS and CDR2 is YFSETQ. CDR3 DNA sequence: TGCGCCAGCAGCTTAGGAGCGGGCCACACAGATACGCAGTATTTT. The encoded protein is CASSLGAGHTDTQYF. Using reference TRBV5-1 and TRBJ2-3 for the parts outside the CDR3, the full variable domain is KAGVTQTPRYLIKTRGQQVTLSCSPISGHRSVSWYQQTPGQGLQFLFEYFSETQRNKGNFPGRFSGRQFSNSRSEMNVSTLELGDSALYLCASSLGAGHTDTQYFGPGTRLTVL.

This sequence joins TRBV5-4 and TRBJ2-1; TRBD2 aligns across 13 bases. Germline V gene data show CDR1 as SGHNT and CDR2 as YYREEE (reference sequence). The CDR3 length is 17 residues. V gave up 5 bases and J gave up 0 bases; unmatched junction bases: 5. This chain's CDR3 is CASRTGLAGDSYNEQFF. The CDR3 nucleotides are TGTGCCAGCAGAACAGGACTAGCGGGAGACTCCTACAATGAGCAGTTCTTC.